This T cell receptor beta chain was retrieved from a study of cytomegalovirus exposure and HLA in healthy donors. Primers: 60 Vbeta forward and 13 Jbeta reverse. Clones were read by immunoSEQ multiplex PCR, and TCRdb kept only the in-frame ones, dropping some. The table has 150,000 to 200,000 clones, around 75% seen once. The CDR3 has 13 amino acids. Between the trimmed V and J ends, which lost 4 bases and 3 bases, there was a span of 7 bases. Germline V CDR1 and CDR2: SNHLY, FYNNEI. The TCR sequence derives from a male donor in good health and CMV-seronegative. The chain carries TRBV2 and TRBJ1-5, with D possibly being TRBD1 (5 bases). The material sequenced was PBMCs. The CDR3 spells CASSGTPNQPQHF. The CDR3 DNA sequence: TGTGCCAGCAGTGGGACACCCAATCAGCCCCAGCATTTT.